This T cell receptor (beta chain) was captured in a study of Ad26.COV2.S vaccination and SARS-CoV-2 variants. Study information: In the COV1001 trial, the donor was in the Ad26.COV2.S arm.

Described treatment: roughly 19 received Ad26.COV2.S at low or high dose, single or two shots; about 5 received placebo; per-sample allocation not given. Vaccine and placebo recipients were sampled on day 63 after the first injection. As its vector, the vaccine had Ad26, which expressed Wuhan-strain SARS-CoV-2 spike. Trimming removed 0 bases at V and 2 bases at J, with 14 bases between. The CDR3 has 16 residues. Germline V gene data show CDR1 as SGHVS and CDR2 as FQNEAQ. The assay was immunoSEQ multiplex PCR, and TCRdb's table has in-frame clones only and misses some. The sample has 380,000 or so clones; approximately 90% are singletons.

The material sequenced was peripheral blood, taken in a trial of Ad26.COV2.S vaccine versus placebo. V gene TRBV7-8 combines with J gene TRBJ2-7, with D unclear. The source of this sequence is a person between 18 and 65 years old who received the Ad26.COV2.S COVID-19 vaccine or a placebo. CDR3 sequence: CASSLAVRRTTYEQYF. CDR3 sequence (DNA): TGTGCCAGCAGCTTAGCGGTCAGAAGAACTACCTACGAGCAGTACTTC.